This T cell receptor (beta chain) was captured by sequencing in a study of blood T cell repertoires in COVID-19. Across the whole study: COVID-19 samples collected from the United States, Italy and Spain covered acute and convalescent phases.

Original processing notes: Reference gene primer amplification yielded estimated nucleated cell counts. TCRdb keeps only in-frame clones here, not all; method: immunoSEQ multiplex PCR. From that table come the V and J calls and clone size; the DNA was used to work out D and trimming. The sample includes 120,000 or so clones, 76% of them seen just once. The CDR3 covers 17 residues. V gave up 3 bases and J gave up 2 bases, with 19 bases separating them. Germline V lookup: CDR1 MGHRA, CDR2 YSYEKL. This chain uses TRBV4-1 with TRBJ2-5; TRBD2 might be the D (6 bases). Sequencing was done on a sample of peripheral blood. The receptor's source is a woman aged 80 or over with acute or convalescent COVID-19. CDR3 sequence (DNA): TGCGCCAGCAGCCAGAGGGAGGCCAGAAAAGGGCAAGAGACCCAGTACTTC. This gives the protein CASSQREARKGQETQYF.